The rows below give T cell receptor beta chains drawn from one sample of a study of cytomegalovirus exposure and HLA in healthy donors. The method was immunoSEQ multiplex PCR; TCRdb's version includes in-frame clones alone and lacks a portion of them. The repertoire includes about 160,000 clones, around 85% of them detected once, and 3.5% to 5.5% sits in the top ten. Sequencing was done on a sample of PBMCs. All receptors come from a man between 40 and 49 years old in good health and CMV-seronegative. CDR3s include the opening cysteine and the closing phenylalanine or tryptophan. A D gene is named only where the DNA matches it firmly. A row's size may be missing; if present it is once, few, many or a size class.

J gene	clone size	D gene	V gene	CDR3 protein	CDR3 DNA
TRBJ2-7	NA	NA	TRBV4-3	CASSQDRDYEQYF	TGCGCCAGCAGCCAAGACAGGGACTACGAGCAGTACTTC
TRBJ1-4	NA	NA	TRBV5-1	CASSSDPTNEKLFF	TGCGCCAGCAGCAGCGATCCAACTAATGAAAAACTGTTTTTT
TRBJ1-2	NA	NA	TRBV4-1	CASRSPADPPGYGYTF	TGCGCCAGCCGGTCGCCAGCGGACCCGCCGGGCTATGGCTACACCTTC
TRBJ2-4	NA	TRBD1	TRBV30	CAWSETGVRDIQYF	TGTGCCTGGAGTGAGACAGGGGTCCGGGACATTCAGTACTTC
TRBJ1-5	NA	NA	TRBV4-3	CASSQSRGWQPQHF	TGCGCCAGCAGCCAAAGTAGGGGTTGGCAGCCCCAGCATTTT
TRBJ2-7	once	NA	TRBV19	CAISDNRQGGPGGQYF	TGTGCCATCTCCGATAATAGACAGGGTGGTCCCGGGGGGCAGTACTTC
TRBJ2-7	NA	TRBD1	TRBV15	CATSPGQGANREQYF	TGTGCCACCAGCCCGGGACAGGGGGCTAATCGCGAGCAGTACTTC
TRBJ1-6	NA	TRBD1	TRBV7-9	CASSYWTGGNSPLHF	TGTGCCAGCAGCTACTGGACAGGGGGAAATTCACCCCTCCACTTT
TRBJ2-5	NA	TRBD2	TRBV11-2	CASSLGASGGLETQYF	TGTGCCAGCAGCTTAGGAGCTAGCGGGGGGTTAGAGACCCAGTACTTC
TRBJ2-1	NA	NA	TRBV7-8	CASSSTRVFNEQFF	TGTGCCAGCAGCTCCACCCGAGTGTTCAATGAGCAGTTCTTC
TRBJ1-1	NA	NA	TRBV5-4	CASSLEGVGTEAFF	TGTGCCAGCAGCTTGGAGGGGGTTGGTACTGAAGCTTTCTTT
TRBJ2-4	NA	NA	TRBV5-1	CASSGRQVGQNIQYF	TGCGCCAGCAGCGGACGCCAGGTGGGGCAAAACATTCAGTACTTC
TRBJ2-5	NA	NA	TRBV9	CASSVGMIDFEETQYF	TGTGCCAGCAGCGTAGGGATGATTGACTTTGAAGAGACCCAGTACTTC
TRBJ1-4	NA	TRBD1	TRBV7-8	CASSPRQGFNEKLFF	TGTGCCAGCAGCCCGAGACAGGGCTTTAATGAAAAACTGTTTTTT
TRBJ2-3	NA	NA	TRBV25-1	CASSEPGVGTDTQYF	TGTGCCAGCAGTGAACCCGGGGTTGGAACAGATACGCAGTATTTT
TRBJ1-5	NA	NA	TRBV6-5	CASSEVAQAPQHF	TGTGCCAGCAGTGAAGTGGCGCAGGCGCCCCAGCATTTT
TRBJ2-7	NA	NA	TRBV6-5	CASTKTAWHEQYF	TGTGCCAGCACTAAGACAGCTTGGCACGAGCAGTACTTC
TRBJ2-5	few	TRBD1	TRBV19	CASSSTGGRETQYF	TGTGCCAGTAGTTCCACAGGGGGCCGAGAGACCCAGTACTTC
TRBJ2-2	many	NA	TRBV11-2	CASSLGQGNTGELFF	TGTGCCAGCAGCTTAGGTCAGGGGAACACCGGGGAGCTGTTTTTT
TRBJ2-7	NA	TRBD1	TRBV5-4	CASSPPDRGQSYEQYF	TGTGCCAGCAGCCCACCGGACAGGGGGCAATCCTACGAGCAGTACTTC
TRBJ2-2	NA	NA	TRBV9	CASSEGGSYGELFF	TGTGCCAGCAGCGAGGGGGGGTCATACGGGGAGCTGTTTTTT
TRBJ2-1	once	NA	TRBV27	CATKSAGQGSYNEQFF	TGTGCCACCAAATCCGCAGGGCAGGGCTCCTACAATGAGCAGTTCTTC
TRBJ2-3	NA	NA	TRBV7-9	CASSFLRGNNLRTDTQYF	TGTGCCAGCAGCTTTCTTCGGGGAAACAACCTCCGCACAGATACGCAGTATTTT
TRBJ2-3	NA	NA	TRBV28	CASSLDFPDTQYF	TGTGCCAGCAGTCTCGACTTTCCAGATACGCAGTATTTT
TRBJ2-7	once	TRBD2	TRBV6-5	CASSSTGGGHLYEQYF	TGTGCCAGCAGTTCCACCGGGGGGGGACACCTCTACGAGCAGTACTTC
TRBJ2-3	NA	NA	TRBV10-3	CAISVVPGEGDTQYF	TGTGCCATCAGTGTCGTCCCGGGGGAAGGCGATACGCAGTATTTT
TRBJ2-6	NA	NA	TRBV2	CASSEGWGAGANVLTF	TGTGCCAGCAGTGAAGGTTGGGGGGCTGGGGCCAACGTCCTGACTTTC
TRBJ2-1	NA	NA	TRBV30	CAWGQPSSYNEQFF	TGTGCCTGGGGACAGCCGAGCTCCTACAATGAGCAGTTCTTC
TRBJ2-3	NA	TRBD2	TRBV27	CASSSPGLASTDTQYF	TGTGCCAGCAGTTCCCCCGGACTAGCTAGCACAGATACGCAGTATTTT
TRBJ2-1	NA	TRBD2	TRBV5-1	CASSPRTSDNEQFF	TGCGCCAGCTCCCCCCGGACTAGCGACAATGAGCAGTTCTTC
TRBJ1-1	NA	TRBD1	TRBV5-5	CASSLSPGTGLTEAFF	TGTGCCAGCAGCTTGTCGCCCGGGACAGGGCTTACTGAAGCTTTCTTT
TRBJ1-5	NA	NA	TRBV6-1	CASMGGSNQPQHF	TGTGCCAGCATGGGGGGAAGCAATCAGCCCCAGCATTTT
TRBJ2-6	once	NA	TRBV25-1	CASSAGAVISGANVLTF	TGTGCCAGCAGCGCGGGGGCCGTGATCTCTGGGGCCAACGTCCTGACTTTC